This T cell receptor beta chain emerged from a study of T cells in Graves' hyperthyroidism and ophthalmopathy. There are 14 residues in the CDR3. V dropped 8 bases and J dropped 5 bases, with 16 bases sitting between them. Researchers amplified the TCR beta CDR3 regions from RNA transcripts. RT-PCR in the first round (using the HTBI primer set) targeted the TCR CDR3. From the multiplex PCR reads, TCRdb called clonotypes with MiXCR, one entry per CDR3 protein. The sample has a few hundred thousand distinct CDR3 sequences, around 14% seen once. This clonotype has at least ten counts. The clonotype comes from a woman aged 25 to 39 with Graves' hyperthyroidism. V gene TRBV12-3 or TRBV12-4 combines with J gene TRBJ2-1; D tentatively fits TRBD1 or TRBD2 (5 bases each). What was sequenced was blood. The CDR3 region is CASLVGDLNNEQFF. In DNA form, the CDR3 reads TGTGCCAGCCTAGTGGGGGACCTCAACAATGAGCAGTTCTTC.